This T cell receptor (beta chain) was documented in a study of CD8+ T cells in alopecia areata listed by TCRdb under 2018. With respect to the entire study: The treated patients, all with moderate-to-severe alopecia areata, were enrolled in an open-label pilot trial of oral tofacitinib given at 5 to 10 mg twice daily. Tofacitinib was given for 6 to 18 months, followed by 6 months of follow-up off drug to assess delayed response and recurrence. To study T cell clonal expansion in alopecia areata, the researchers applied high-throughput TCRbeta sequencing to both the C3H/HeJ mouse model and human patients. In humans, TCRbeta sequencing was performed on scalp tissue and on sorted CD4+ and CD8+ peripheral blood T cells from healthy controls and from patients with patchy or totalis/universalis alopecia areata. Patients on tofacitinib were biopsied at baseline and after 4 and 24 weeks of treatment, and several of the patients also had a later scalp biopsy. Scalp clonality was compared across normal scalp (n=4), patchy alopecia areata scalp (n=8), and alopecia totalis/universalis scalp (n=8). RNA came from the PAXgene miRNA kit for fixed scalp, the miRNeasy kit for PBMCs, and the RNeasy kit for mouse skin. TCRbeta CDR3 regions were amplified by immunoSEQ multiplex PCR using 35 Vbeta forward and 13 Jbeta reverse primers.

Library preparation used the immunoSEQ multiplex PCR assay. To provide template for TCR sequencing, every sample had RNA extracted and reverse transcribed into cDNA. First-strand cDNA was synthesized using SuperScript III with a 2:1 mix of oligo-dT and random hexamers. Amplification bias was assessed with a synthetic immune receptor repertoire, and residual bias was removed computationally. As for how the authors treated the data: Raw reads were preprocessed for error removal, and CDR3 was defined according to IMGT conventions as running from the conserved cysteine to phenylalanine. To get clonality, Shannon entropy was normalized by log2 of the number of productive unique TCRs and the result was subtracted from 1. Whether each scalp clone was CD4 or CD8 was inferred by checking scalp TCRbeta sequences against the CD4 and CD8 repertoires from sorted blood. Not all clones reach the TCRdb copy of this immuneACCESS table, which keeps in-frame sequences only. Checked studies attribute under half of the gap to unresolved V genes and leave the rest unexplained. V, J and clone size reflect that table, while D and trimming were determined from the DNA. Here the sample has some 130,000 clones; approximately 49% occur a single time. The ten biggest clones cover under 20% of the sample.

Measured from the cysteine to the phenylalanine, the CDR3 is 12 residues long. Only CDR3 DNA is held: 36 bases, read in frame from base 1. V loses 3 bases, J loses 6 bases, and the germline ends lie 6 bases apart. CDR1 and CDR2 are read off the germline V gene as LGHNA and YSLEER. Per the publication, the time point label means: baseline before oral tofacitinib. Lesional scalp punch biopsies and peripheral blood were obtained from alopecia areata patients. After PBMCs were isolated by density centrifugation and stained for CD3, CD4 and CD8, a FACSAria was used to sort CD4+ and CD8+ T cells. Details on this clone: Its specific antigen is unknown. No base qualities exist here, and no much larger clone lies one base off it.

Study-wide findings and limitations: Unlike mouse skin, which is dominated by gammadelta T cells, normal human skin has resident alphabeta T cells that are also sequenced, and this complicates analysis of the scalp TCR repertoire. Shared TCR sequences between patients were less evident than in mice, which may be partly attributable to HLA diversity in the patient population. Lesional scalp, especially in alopecia totalis/universalis, showed higher clonality and more expanded CD8+ clones than normal scalp, suggesting antigenic drive.

Here the sequenced sample was CD8+ T cells sorted from blood, taken at week 0. The receptor's source is a human donor with alopecia areata. This chain joins TRBV4-3 to TRBJ2-1, with the D gene too uncertain to name. The sequenced DNA: TGCGCCAGCAGCCAGGTTTCCAATGAGCAGTTCTTC. This gives the protein CASSQVSNEQFF.